This TCR beta chain was sequenced for a study of identical twins. A single record per CDR3 protein comes from TCRdb applying MiXCR to the 5' RACE reads. The data show hundreds of thousands of distinct CDR3 sequences, 8% to 9% seen once. V gave up 6 bases and J gave up 6 bases; unmatched junction bases: 16. The CDR3 consists of 15 residues. Germline CDR1 DFQATT, CDR2 SNEGSKA (reference sequence). Note on this clonotype: Its antigen remains unknown.

Among all donors, each was a healthy Caucasian. Study observations and caveats: Carriage of fewer insertions was seen in abundant cord blood beta clonotypes, whereas memory repertoires showed none.

Another study also made use of these data, one on yellow fever vaccine responses in identical twins.

This clonotype was sampled from a woman between 18 and 29 years old in good health. The sample consisted of PBMCs. The chain employs TRBV20-1 and TRBJ1-1; 7 bases are a match to TRBD1. Written as DNA, the CDR3 is TGCAGTGCGAGGAATATAAGGGACAGCGGGGCTGAAGCTTTCTTT. Protein product: CSARNIRDSGAEAFF.